These 7 T cell receptor beta chains originate from one sample sequenced in a study of T-cell reconstitution after alpha-beta-depleted transplantation in children. During its preparation, the TCRbeta library received unique molecular identifiers. TCRdb reanalysed the PCR reads using MiXCR and keeps one entry per CDR3 protein. The sample consists of 100,000 to 130,000 distinct CDR3 sequences, around 6.4% of them appearing once. Source: PBMCs, mostly from graft donor cells, taken 360 days after TCRalphabeta/CD19-depleted stem cell transplant. Receptors originate from a male patient aged 2-10 years who had a stem cell transplant for acute lymphoblastic leukemia, so the T cells may come from the graft donor.

This clonotype has a count of ten or more. The rearrangement uses TRBV6-1 and TRBJ2-1; TRBD2 matches 11 bases. The V gene's germline CDR1 is MNHNS and CDR2 SASEGT. The CDR3 contains 19 residues. J was trimmed by 0 bases and V by 6 bases; bases with no gene match: 13. DNA of the CDR3: TGTGCCAGCAGCGGACGGGCTAGCGGGAGGCCCACCTCCTACAATGAGCAGTTCTTC. Translating gives CASSGRASGRPTSYNEQFF.

In its sample, this clonotype was seen many times. The chain has TRBV9 and TRBJ2-1; D is uncertain. V lost 3 bases and J lost 4, with 8 bases in between. Germline loops: CDR1 SGDLS, CDR2 YYNGEE. The CDR3 is 13 residues long. In DNA form, the CDR3 reads TGTGCCAGCAGCGCAGACGGGTACAATGAGCAGTTCTTC. This translates into CASSADGYNEQFF.

In its sample, this clonotype was seen many times. The chain recombines TRBV7-9 with TRBJ1-1; a weak D match, TRBD1 (6 bases). CDR3 size: 16 residues. Germline V gene sequence: CDR1 SEHNR, CDR2 FQNEAQ (reference sequence). The V gene lost 5 bases and the J gene lost 0 bases, with 16 bases spanning the gap. Here the CDR3 DNA reads TGTGCCAGCAGCCCCTCCCCAACAGGGTTGAACACTGAAGCTTTCTTT. Protein: CASSPSPTGLNTEAFF.

This clonotype was observed many times. The CDR3 loop is CASSLAVGRETQYF. The CDR3 DNA is TGCGCCAGCAGCTTGGCCGTCGGAAGAGAGACCCAGTACTTC. The V call is TRBV5-1, the J call TRBJ2-5; D gene uncertain. Deletions cut 0 bases from V and 4 bases from J, with 10 bases between. The CDR3 runs to 14 residues. CDR1 is SGHRS, CDR2 YFSETQ, per germline.

This clonotype was counted only a few times. The V gene is TRBV28, the J gene TRBJ2-7; TRBD1 aligns across 8 bases. Germline values: CDR1 MDHEN, CDR2 SYDVKM. The J segment lost 6 bases and the V segment lost 4 bases, leaving 5 bases of the junction unmatched. CDR3 length equals 13 residues. This chain's CDR3 is CASSSGGRPEQYF. The CDR3 DNA follows: TGTGCCAGCAGTTCAGGGGGCAGGCCCGAGCAGTACTTC.

This clonotype came up many times. The J gene is TRBJ2-5, the V gene TRBV6-5, with 9 bases identical to TRBD1. V lost 4 bases, J lost 6 bases, and 9 bases stayed unmatched. In germline, CDR1 is MNHEY, CDR2 SVGAGI. The CDR3 has 15 amino acids. In DNA, the CDR3 is TGTGCCAGCAGTTTACTGGGACAGGGCCCAAAGACCCAGTACTTC. Protein sequence: CASSLLGQGPKTQYF.

In this sample, this clonotype turned up many times. The rearrangement uses TRBV2 and TRBJ1-1; D gene ambiguous. The CDR3 length is 11 residues. Germline CDR1 and CDR2: SNHLY and FYNNEI. V dropped 10 bases and J dropped 4 bases, with 10 bases sitting between them. The CDR3: CAIPRRTEAFF. The CDR3 region has the DNA TGTGCCATCCCGAGGCGCACTGAAGCTTTCTTT.